This is a list of T cell receptor beta chains from one sample in a study of cytomegalovirus exposure and HLA in healthy donors. Assay used: immunoSEQ multiplex PCR; TCRdb lists only in-frame clones, some missing. The sample has about 140,000 clones, around 75% seen once; the top ten hold over 3%. Sequencing was done on a sample of PBMCs. All receptors come from a female donor in good health and CMV-seronegative. Both conserved end residues are part of each CDR3. The D gene is left open where the match is weak. Part of the rows lack a size; the others show once, few, many or a class for expanded clones.

v_gene	j_gene	abundance	d_gene	CDR3nt	CDR3aa
TRBV7-6	TRBJ2-7	few	.	TGTGCCAGCAGCCTAGGGGGGGACTACGAGCAGTACTTC	CASSLGGDYEQYF
TRBV4-3	TRBJ2-7	.	TRBD1	TGCGCCAGCAGCCAATCGCAGGGGGAACCCTACGAGCAGTACTTC	CASSQSQGEPYEQYF
TRBV19	TRBJ1-1	.	TRBD1	TGTGCCAGTAGTACGGGACAGGGAAACACTGAAGCTTTCTTT	CASSTGQGNTEAFF
TRBV10-3	TRBJ1-1	.	.	TGTGCCATACAGGCATCCGGGCTAAACACTGAAGCTTTCTTT	CAIQASGLNTEAFF
TRBV6-6	TRBJ1-1	few	.	TGTGCCAGCAGAAAAAGAGGAGGCACTGAAGCTTTCTTT	CASRKRGGTEAFF
TRBV7-2	TRBJ2-3	once	TRBD2	TGTGCCAGCAGCTTAGTTGCGGGGGGAGGCCCAGATACGCAGTATTTT	CASSLVAGGGPDTQYF
TRBV29-1	TRBJ1-2	.	TRBD1	TGCAGCGTTGAGCAGGGGGACGGCTACACCTTC	CSVEQGDGYTF
TRBV11-3	TRBJ1-1	.	.	TGTGCCAGCAGCTTAGAGGGGGGCACTGAAGCTTTCTTT	CASSLEGGTEAFF
TRBV12-5	TRBJ2-3	.	.	TGTGCATGGACTGAGCGGGCCAGCGGGGATACGCAGTATTTT	CAWTERASGDTQYF
TRBV6-5	TRBJ2-1	once	TRBD2	TGTGCCAGCACCGGACTAGCGGGAGATGAGCAGTTCTTC	CASTGLAGDEQFF
TRBV28	TRBJ2-7	.	.	TGTGCCAGCAGGTCCGGGGGTCCCGAGCAGTACTTC	CASRSGGPEQYF
TRBV4-1	TRBJ1-2	.	.	TGCGCCAGCAGCCAAGATCTCTCAGGGGTTTATGGCTACACCTTC	CASSQDLSGVYGYTF
TRBV10-3	TRBJ2-7	.	.	TGTGCCACTGGGGTGGGGAGCTCCTACGAGCAGTACTTC	CATGVGSSYEQYF
TRBV28	TRBJ2-4	.	.	TGTGCCAGCAGTATTGCGGACATTCAGTACTTC	CASSIADIQYF
TRBV5-1	TRBJ2-3	few	TRBD2	TGCGCCAGCAGCGCAGGGACTAGCGGGATCGCAGATACGCAGTATTTT	CASSAGTSGIADTQYF
TRBV4-1	TRBJ1-5	.	.	TGCGCCAGCAGCCAATGGAGGGATCAGCCCCAGCATTTT	CASSQWRDQPQHF
TRBV30	TRBJ2-7	.	TRBD1	TGTGCCTGGAGTTGGAAGGGGGCCCCGTCCTACGAGCAGTACTTC	CAWSWKGAPSYEQYF
TRBV19	TRBJ1-2	once	.	TGTGCCAGTAGTATGGGGACATACCTTGTCCTCGGCAACTATGGCTACACCTTC	CASSMGTYLVLGNYGYTF
TRBV7-6	TRBJ1-6	.	.	TGTGCCAGCAGCTTACGGGCACAGGGAAGCTATAATTCACCCCTCCACTTT	CASSLRAQGSYNSPLHF
TRBV15	TRBJ2-7	.	.	TGTGCCACCAGCAGAGATCAGAGGCGGTTGCAGTACTTC	CATSRDQRRLQYF
TRBV4-1	TRBJ2-2	.	TRBD2	TGCGCCAGCAGCCCCCTAGCGGGAGGGGGAAACACCGGGGAGCTGTTTTTT	CASSPLAGGGNTGELFF
TRBV5-4	TRBJ1-2	.	.	TGTGCCAGCAGCAGCGACCCCGAACGACGCTACACCTTC	CASSSDPERRYTF
TRBV28	TRBJ2-2	.	.	TGTGCCAGCAGTTTGGGGTCCGGACAGATGACCGGGGAGCTGTTTTTT	CASSLGSGQMTGELFF
TRBV30	TRBJ1-5	few	TRBD1	TGTGCCTGGAGTGCGGACAGGGAAGCGAATCAGCCCCAGCATTTT	CAWSADREANQPQHF
TRBV6-6	TRBJ2-1	once	.	TGTGCCAGCAGTTATGGGCCGGCGGGACTCAATGAGCAGTTCTTC	CASSYGPAGLNEQFF
TRBV5-3	TRBJ2-5	.	.	TGTGCCAGAAGCCCCACGGACAGCTACCGGGGTACCCAGTACTTC	CARSPTDSYRGTQYF
TRBV19	TRBJ2-3	.	TRBD2	TGTGCCAGTAGGTCCCCCGGGACTAGCGGAATATACACAGATACGCAGTATTTT	CASRSPGTSGIYTDTQYF
TRBV10-3	TRBJ2-5	.	.	TGTGCCATCAGTGAGTCAGCGTTCCCGGAGACCCAGTACTTC	CAISESAFPETQYF
TRBV6-5	TRBJ2-7	.	.	TGTGCCAGCAGACACCCGACAGCCTACGAGCAGTACTTC	CASRHPTAYEQYF
TRBV18	TRBJ2-3	.	.	TGTGCCAGCTCACCACGGCTAGCAGGTGATACGCAGTATTTT	CASSPRLAGDTQYF
TRBV5-5	TRBJ2-3	.	.	TGTGCCAGCAGCTTGCGGCAGGCCACAGATACGCAGTATTTT	CASSLRQATDTQYF
TRBV9	TRBJ2-1	.	.	TGTGCCAGCAGCGCCCCTAGCTATGAGCAGTTCTTC	CASSAPSYEQFF
TRBV27	TRBJ1-2	.	.	TGTGCCAGCAGTGCCGAGCTAAACTATGGCTACACCTTC	CASSAELNYGYTF
TRBV28	TRBJ2-7	.	TRBD1	TGTGCCAGCCGACTGGCGAGACAGGGCATGTACGAGCAGTACTTC	CASRLARQGMYEQYF
TRBV5-8	TRBJ1-2	.	TRBD1	TGTGCCAGCAGCTCCTGGACAGGGGGGAACTATGGCTACACCTTC	CASSSWTGGNYGYTF
TRBV6-6	TRBJ2-7	.	TRBD2	TGTGCCAGCAGTCCCTTGCGGGGGTACACCACCTACGAGCAGTACTTC	CASSPLRGYTTYEQYF
TRBV2	TRBJ2-7	.	.	TGTGCCAGCAGACAGACAGCGTACGAGCAGTACTTC	CASRQTAYEQYF
TRBV7-9	TRBJ1-1	.	TRBD1	TGTGCCAGCAGCGTGAGGGACAGCGAAACTGAAGCTTTCTTT	CASSVRDSETEAFF
TRBV10-2	TRBJ1-4	.	.	TGCGCCAGCAGTCCCAGGGTTCCAGGGGAAAAACTGTTTTTT	CASSPRVPGEKLFF
TRBV29-1	TRBJ2-1	.	.	TGCAGCGTTGGTCCCAGCGGATCCTACAATGAGCAGTTCTTC	CSVGPSGSYNEQFF
TRBV29-1	TRBJ2-1	.	TRBD2	TGCAGCGTTGATACTAGCGGGGGTAATGAGCAGTTCTTC	CSVDTSGGNEQFF
TRBV6-5	TRBJ1-1	.	TRBD1	TGTGCCAGCAGTTACTCCCAGGGGACAGGCACTGAAGCTTTCTTT	CASSYSQGTGTEAFF
TRBV6-6	TRBJ2-7	.	TRBD2	TGTGCCAGCAGTTACGCCCCCGGGGGGGCGAACGAGCAGTACTTC	CASSYAPGGANEQYF
TRBV2	TRBJ2-3	.	TRBD2	TGTGCCAGCACTCGTAGCGGGCTTAGCACAGATACGCAGTATTTT	CASTRSGLSTDTQYF
TRBV9	TRBJ2-7	few	.	TGTGCCAGCAGCGTCGGGGTGGGAGAGCAGTACTTC	CASSVGVGEQYF
TRBV19	TRBJ1-6	.	.	TGTGCCAGTTCCTCTCCCAGGGGACGGGGTTCACCCCTCCACTTT	CASSSPRGRGSPLHF
TRBV19	TRBJ1-1	.	.	TGTGCCAGTAGGGGACAATTGAACACTGAAGCTTTCTTT	CASRGQLNTEAFF